This T cell receptor beta chain appears in the sequencing data of a study of T cells in Graves' hyperthyroidism and ophthalmopathy. This CDR3 spans 16 amino acids. The V and J ends lost 7 bases and 5 bases, in that order; junction bases with no gene match: 16. Per the germline V gene, CDR1 is MNHEY and CDR2 is SVGEGT. Amplification yielded TCR beta CDR3 regions, with RNA transcripts as the source. TCR CDR3 underwent first-round RT-PCR with the HTBI primer set. TCRdb called the multiplex PCR reads again in MiXCR, with one record for every CDR3 protein. The sample has around 600,000 distinct CDR3 sequences, around 15% seen once; the top ten hold less than 3.5%. Fresh peripheral blood, around 9.5 ml, yielded the PBMCs.

This chain uses TRBV6-2 or TRBV6-3 with TRBJ1-2; 7 positions agree with TRBD1. The TCR originated in a woman aged 40-49 years with Graves' ophthalmopathy. The specimen was blood. CDR3 sequence reads: CASIKDRAVNRYGYTF. CDR3 bases: TGTGCCAGCATCAAAGACAGGGCGGTAAACCGGTATGGCTACACCTTC.